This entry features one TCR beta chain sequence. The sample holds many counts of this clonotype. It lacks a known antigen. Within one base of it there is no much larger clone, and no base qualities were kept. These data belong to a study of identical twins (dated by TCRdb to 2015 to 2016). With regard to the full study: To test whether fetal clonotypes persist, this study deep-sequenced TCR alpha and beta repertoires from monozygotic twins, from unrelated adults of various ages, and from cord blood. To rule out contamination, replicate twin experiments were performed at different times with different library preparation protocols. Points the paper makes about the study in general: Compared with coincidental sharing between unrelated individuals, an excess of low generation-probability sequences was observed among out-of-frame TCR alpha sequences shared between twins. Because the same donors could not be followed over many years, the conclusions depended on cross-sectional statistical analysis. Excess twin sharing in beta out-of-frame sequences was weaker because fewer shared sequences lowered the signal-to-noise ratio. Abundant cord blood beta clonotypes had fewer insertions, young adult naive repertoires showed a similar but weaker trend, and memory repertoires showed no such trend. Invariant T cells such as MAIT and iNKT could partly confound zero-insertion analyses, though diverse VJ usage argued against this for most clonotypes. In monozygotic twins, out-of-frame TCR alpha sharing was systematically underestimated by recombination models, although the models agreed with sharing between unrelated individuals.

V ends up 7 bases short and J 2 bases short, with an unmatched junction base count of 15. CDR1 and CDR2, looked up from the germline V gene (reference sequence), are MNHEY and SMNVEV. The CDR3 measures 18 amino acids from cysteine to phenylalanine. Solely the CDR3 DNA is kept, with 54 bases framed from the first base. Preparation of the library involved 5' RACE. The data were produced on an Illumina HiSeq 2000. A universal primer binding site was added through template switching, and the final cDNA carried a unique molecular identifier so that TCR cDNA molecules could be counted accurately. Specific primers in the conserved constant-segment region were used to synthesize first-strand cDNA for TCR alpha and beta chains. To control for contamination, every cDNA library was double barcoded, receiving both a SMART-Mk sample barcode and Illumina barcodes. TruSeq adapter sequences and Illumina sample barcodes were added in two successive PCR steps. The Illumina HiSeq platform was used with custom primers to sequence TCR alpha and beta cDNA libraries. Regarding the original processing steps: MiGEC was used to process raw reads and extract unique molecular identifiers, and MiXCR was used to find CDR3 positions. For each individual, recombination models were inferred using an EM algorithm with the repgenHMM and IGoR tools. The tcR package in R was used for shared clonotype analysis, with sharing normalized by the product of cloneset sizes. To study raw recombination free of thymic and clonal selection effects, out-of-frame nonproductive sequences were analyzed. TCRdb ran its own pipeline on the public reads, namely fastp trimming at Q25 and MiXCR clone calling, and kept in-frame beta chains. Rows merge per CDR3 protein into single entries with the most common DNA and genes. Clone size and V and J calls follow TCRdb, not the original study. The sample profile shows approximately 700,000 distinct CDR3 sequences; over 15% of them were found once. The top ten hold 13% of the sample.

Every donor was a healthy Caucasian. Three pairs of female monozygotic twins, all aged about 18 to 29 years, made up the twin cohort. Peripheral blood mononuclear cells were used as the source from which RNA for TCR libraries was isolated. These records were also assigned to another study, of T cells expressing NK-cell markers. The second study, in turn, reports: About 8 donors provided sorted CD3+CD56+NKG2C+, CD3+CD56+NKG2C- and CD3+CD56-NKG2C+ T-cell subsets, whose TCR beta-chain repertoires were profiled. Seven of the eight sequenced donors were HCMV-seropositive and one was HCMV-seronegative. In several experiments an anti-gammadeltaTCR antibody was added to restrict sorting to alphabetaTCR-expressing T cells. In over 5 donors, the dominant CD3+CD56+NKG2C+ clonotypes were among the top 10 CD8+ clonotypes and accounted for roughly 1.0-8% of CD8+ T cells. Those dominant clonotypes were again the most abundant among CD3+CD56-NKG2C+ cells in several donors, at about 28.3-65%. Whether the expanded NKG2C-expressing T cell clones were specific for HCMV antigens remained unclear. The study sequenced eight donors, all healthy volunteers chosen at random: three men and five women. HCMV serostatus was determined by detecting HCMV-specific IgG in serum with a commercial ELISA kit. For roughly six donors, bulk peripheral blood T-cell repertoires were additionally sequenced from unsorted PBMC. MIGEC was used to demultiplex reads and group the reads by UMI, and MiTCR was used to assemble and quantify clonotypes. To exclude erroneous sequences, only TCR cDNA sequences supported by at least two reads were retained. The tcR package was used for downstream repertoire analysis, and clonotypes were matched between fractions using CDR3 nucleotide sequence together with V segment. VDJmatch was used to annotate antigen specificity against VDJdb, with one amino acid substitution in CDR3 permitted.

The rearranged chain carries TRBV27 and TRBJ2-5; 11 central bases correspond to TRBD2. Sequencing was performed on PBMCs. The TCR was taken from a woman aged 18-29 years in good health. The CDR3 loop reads CASKVVASGGFVQETQYF. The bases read TGTGCCAGCAAAGTAGTGGCTAGCGGGGGGTTCGTACAAGAGACCCAGTACTTC.